The TCR beta chain described here comes from a study of CD8 T cells in Susac syndrome. Reverse transcription of roughly 0.5 to 1 ug RNA was carried out with random hexamers. TCRdb reanalysed the immunoSEQ multiplex PCR reads using MiXCR and keeps one entry per CDR3 protein. The profile covers some 150,000 distinct CDR3 sequences, with approximately 95% appearing a single time and 0.15% to 0.2% taken by the ten largest. V dropped 4 bases and J dropped 6 bases, with 9 bases sitting between them. The CDR3 extends over 11 amino acids. CDR1 is SQVTM and CDR2 is ANQGSEA in the germline V gene. Sample: CD4+ T cells from PBMCs. This clonotype originated in a human donor with Susac syndrome. V and J are TRBV29-1 and TRBJ1-2; D call uncertain. CDR3 nucleotides: TGCAGCGTTGGGGGTGTTCATGGCTACACCTTC. As protein: CSVGGVHGYTF.